The sequence of this T cell receptor (beta chain) was determined in a study of blood T cell repertoires in COVID-19. Turning to the study itself: PBMCs, B-cell-depleted T cells, or T cells provided the cDNA or gDNA that made up the material.

Under the authors' procedure: Estimated nucleated cell counts came from reference gene primer amplification. Here immunoSEQ multiplex PCR was the method, and the copy in TCRdb shows in-frame clones only, minus some. V and J calls and clone size are given by that table; D and trimming were obtained from the DNA. In the table there are around 240,000 clones, 70% to 90% of which are singletons. Germline CDR1 and CDR2: LGHDT and YNNKEL (reference sequence). The CDR3 loop spans 14 amino acids. Trimming took 8 bases from V and 0 from J, leaving 13 bases between them. The sequenced sample was PBMCs or T cells enriched from blood (not recorded which). J is TRBJ1-1 and V is TRBV3-1 (or the pseudogene TRBV3-2), with D possibly TRBD1 on 5 matching bases. This clonotype was obtained from a woman between 50 and 59 years old who had recovered from COVID-19. This CDR3 is CASGDSFLNTEAFF. As DNA, the CDR3 is TGTGCCAGCGGAGACAGCTTCTTGAACACTGAAGCTTTCTTT.